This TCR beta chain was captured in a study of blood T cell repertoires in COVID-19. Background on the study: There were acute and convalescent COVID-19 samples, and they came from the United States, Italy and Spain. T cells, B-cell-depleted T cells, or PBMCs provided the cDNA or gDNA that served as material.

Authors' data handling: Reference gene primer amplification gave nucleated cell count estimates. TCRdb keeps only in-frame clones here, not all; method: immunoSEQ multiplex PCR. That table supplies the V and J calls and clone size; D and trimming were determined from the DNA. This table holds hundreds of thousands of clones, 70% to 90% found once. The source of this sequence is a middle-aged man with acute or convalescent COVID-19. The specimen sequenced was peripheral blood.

CDR3 region: CASTKEGLDNEKLFF. In nucleotides, the CDR3 is TGCGCCAGCACCAAGGAGGGGCTAGATAATGAAAAACTGTTTTTT. The J gene is TRBJ1-4, the V gene TRBV5-1, with TRBD1 as a possible D gene (5 bases). The CDR3 consists of 15 residues. Germline V gives CDR1 SGHRS, CDR2 YFSETQ. Trimming removed 6 bases at V and 4 bases at J, with 16 bases between.